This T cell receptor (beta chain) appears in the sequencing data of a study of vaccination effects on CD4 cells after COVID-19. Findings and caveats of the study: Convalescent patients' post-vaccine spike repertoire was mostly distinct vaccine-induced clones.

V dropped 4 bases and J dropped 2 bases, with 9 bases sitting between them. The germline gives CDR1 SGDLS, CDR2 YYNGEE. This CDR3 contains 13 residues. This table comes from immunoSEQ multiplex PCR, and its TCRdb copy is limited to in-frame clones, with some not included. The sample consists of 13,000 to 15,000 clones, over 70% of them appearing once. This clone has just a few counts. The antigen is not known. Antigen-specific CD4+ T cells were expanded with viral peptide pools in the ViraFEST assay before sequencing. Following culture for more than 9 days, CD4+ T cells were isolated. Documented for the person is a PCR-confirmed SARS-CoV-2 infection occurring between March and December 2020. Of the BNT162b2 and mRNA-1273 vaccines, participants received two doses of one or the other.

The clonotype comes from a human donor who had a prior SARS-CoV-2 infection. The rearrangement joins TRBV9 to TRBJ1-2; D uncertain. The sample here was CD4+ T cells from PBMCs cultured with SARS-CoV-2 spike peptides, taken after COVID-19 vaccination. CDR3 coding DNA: TGTGCCAGCAGCCCCAGGAGCAACTATGGCTACACCTTC. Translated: CASSPRSNYGYTF.